The rows below give T cell receptor beta chains drawn from one sample of a study of T cell responses to AZD1222 COVID-19 vaccine. Libraries were prepared by immunoSEQ multiplex PCR; TCRdb keeps only in-frame clonotypes and omits some of them. Here the sample spans 120,000 or so clones, around nine tenths being singletons. The specimen comprised peripheral blood, sampled on day 0 of AZD1222 vaccination. These receptors all come from an adult in good health. Each CDR3 is given with its conserved first and last residue. Fields, in order: V gene, J gene, clone size, D gene, CDR3 DNA, CDR3 protein. The D gene is left open where the match is weak. Clone size is given for some rows only: seen once, a few or many times, or a class if the clone is expanded.

TRBV5-4	TRBJ2-7	once	-	TGTGCCAGCAGCTTGGGGGGGAGACAGGGAGGAACCTACGAGCAGTACTTC	CASSLGGRQGGTYEQYF
TRBV20-1	TRBJ2-5	-	-	TGCAGTGCTAGTCCGGGACTCAAAGAGACCCAGTACTTC	CSASPGLKETQYF
TRBV27	TRBJ2-5	-	-	TGTGCCAGCAGTTTAAGTTGGACCCAAGAGACCCAGTACTTC	CASSLSWTQETQYF
TRBV19	TRBJ1-2	-	TRBD1	TGTGCCAGTAGTATACAGGGGGAGAGATATGGCTACACCTTC	CASSIQGERYGYTF
TRBV18	TRBJ1-1	-	-	TGTGCCAGCTCACCCAAGGCCGGTTTCGGGGAAGCTTTCTTT	CASSPKAGFGEAFF
TRBV15	TRBJ1-1	-	TRBD1	TGTGCCACCAGCAGAGGCAGACAGGGGAGGCAAGCTTTCTTT	CATSRGRQGRQAFF
TRBV7-8	TRBJ1-4	-	-	TGTGCCAGCAGCTTAGGGGGAGGTGAAAAACTGTTTTTT	CASSLGGGEKLFF
TRBV18	TRBJ1-4	-	TRBD1	TGTGCCAGCTCTATACAGGGGGCTAATGAAAAACTGTTTTTT	CASSIQGANEKLFF
TRBV5-5	TRBJ1-1	-	-	TGTGCCAGCAGCTTTCGGGGGGGCACTGAAGCTTTCTTT	CASSFRGGTEAFF
TRBV19	TRBJ1-1	-	-	TGTGCCAGTAGAAATACCTGGGGGCGGTCGGACACTGAAGCTTTCTTT	CASRNTWGRSDTEAFF
TRBV5-4	TRBJ1-6	-	-	TGTGCCAGCAGCTCCGGACAGTTAGGTTCACCCCTCCACTTT	CASSSGQLGSPLHF
TRBV27	TRBJ2-7	once	-	TGTGCCAGCAGTTCGCTACAGGGCCCCTTCCTGAACGAGCAGTACTTC	CASSSLQGPFLNEQYF
TRBV7-2	TRBJ2-2	-	-	TGTGCCAGCAGCCGTCACCGCGGGGCCACCGGGGAGCTGTTTTTT	CASSRHRGATGELFF
TRBV7-9	TRBJ1-4	few	-	TGTGCCAGCAGCCCCCCTAGGGGACTAGCAACTAATGAAAAACTGTTTTTT	CASSPPRGLATNEKLFF
TRBV15	TRBJ1-4	-	-	TGTGCCACCAGCAGAGGCCGACAGTCAACTAATGAAAAACTGTTTTTT	CATSRGRQSTNEKLFF
TRBV7-9	TRBJ2-7	once	TRBD2	TGTGCCAGCAGCTTGGGACTAGCTGTCGAGCAGTACTTC	CASSLGLAVEQYF
TRBV29-1	TRBJ2-7	-	-	TGCAGCGTGGGACTCCCGGAGATGGAGCAGTACTTC	CSVGLPEMEQYF
TRBV24-1	TRBJ2-3	once	-	TGTGCCACCAGTGCTTCCAGCACAGATACGCAGTATTTT	CATSASSTDTQYF
TRBV28	TRBJ1-4	medium-sized	TRBD1	TGTGCCAGTACGGGACAGGCCGAGGGTGAAAAACTGTTTTTT	CASTGQAEGEKLFF
TRBV18	TRBJ1-4	-	-	TGTGCCAGCTCACCTGCAGGGCGTGAAAAACTGTTTTTT	CASSPAGREKLFF
TRBV15	TRBJ1-2	-	TRBD1	TGTGCCACCAGCAGGCCCACCGGGACAGGGATCGGCTACACCTTC	CATSRPTGTGIGYTF
TRBV6-5	TRBJ2-7	-	TRBD2	TGTGCCAGCAGTTACGGGACTAGCGGGAGGGCCCAGCAGTACTTC	CASSYGTSGRAQQYF